The 4 T cell receptor beta chains in this list originate from one sample, sequenced in a study of cytomegalovirus exposure and HLA in healthy donors. Both 60 Vbeta primers and 13 Jbeta primers went into the PCR. Using immunoSEQ multiplex PCR, the repertoire was profiled, and TCRdb retains in-frame clones only, with some absent. Of approximately 89,000 clones in the sample, approximately 71% are singletons; the top ten hold around 3.5%. The sequenced sample consisted of PBMCs. All receptors come from a man younger than 40 in good health and CMV-seronegative.

The rearrangement links TRBV2 to TRBJ2-7; 9 nucleotides line up with TRBD1. The CDR3 totals 14 residues. Germline-derived CDR1 and CDR2 are SNHLY and FYNNEI. Unmatched junction bases numbered 6, after V lost 7 bases and J lost 2 bases. The CDR3 sequence is CASNPGTGPYEQYF. CDR3 coding DNA: TGTGCCAGCAACCCCGGGACAGGGCCCTACGAGCAGTACTTC. Combining the CDR3 with reference TRBV2 and TRBJ2-7 gives the whole variable domain EPEVTQTPSHQVTQMGQEVILRCVPISNHLYFYWYRQILGQKVEFLVSFYNNEISEKSEIFDDQFSVERPDGSNFTLKIRSTKLEDSAMYFCASNPGTGPYEQYFGPGTRLTVT.

This clone was seen just once. The rearrangement uses TRBV5-1 and TRBJ1-5; D is perhaps TRBD1 (5 bases). With 2 bases removed from V and 1 base from J, the gap between germline ends came to 13 bases. CDR1 is SGHRS and CDR2 is YFSETQ in the germline V gene. The CDR3 has 16 residues. Written as DNA, the CDR3 is TGCGCCAGCAGCTTATGGGGCCCTGGGAGCAATCAGCCCCAGCATTTT. Translated, it gives CASSLWGPGSNQPQHF.

The rearrangement uses TRBV11-2 and TRBJ1-6, with D tentatively TRBD1 (6 bases). The length of the CDR3 is 15 residues. V was cut by 4 bases and J by 10 bases, with 17 bases left in between. Germline V gene sequence: CDR1 SGHAT, CDR2 FQNNGV. The CDR3 spells CASSSQGPVSSPLHF. CDR3 DNA: TGTGCCAGCAGCTCACAGGGCCCGGTTAGCTCACCCCTCCACTTT.

V is TRBV28 and J is TRBJ2-4; weak D call: TRBD1 (6 bases). Trimming removed 5 bases at V and 0 bases at J, with 17 bases between. The germline CDR1 and CDR2 sequences are MDHEN and SYDVKM. CDR3 length: 17 amino acids. The CDR3 coding sequence is TGTGCCAGCAGTCCGTACGGACAGTTTGAAGCCAAAAACATTCAGTACTTC. Its translation: CASSPYGQFEAKNIQYF.